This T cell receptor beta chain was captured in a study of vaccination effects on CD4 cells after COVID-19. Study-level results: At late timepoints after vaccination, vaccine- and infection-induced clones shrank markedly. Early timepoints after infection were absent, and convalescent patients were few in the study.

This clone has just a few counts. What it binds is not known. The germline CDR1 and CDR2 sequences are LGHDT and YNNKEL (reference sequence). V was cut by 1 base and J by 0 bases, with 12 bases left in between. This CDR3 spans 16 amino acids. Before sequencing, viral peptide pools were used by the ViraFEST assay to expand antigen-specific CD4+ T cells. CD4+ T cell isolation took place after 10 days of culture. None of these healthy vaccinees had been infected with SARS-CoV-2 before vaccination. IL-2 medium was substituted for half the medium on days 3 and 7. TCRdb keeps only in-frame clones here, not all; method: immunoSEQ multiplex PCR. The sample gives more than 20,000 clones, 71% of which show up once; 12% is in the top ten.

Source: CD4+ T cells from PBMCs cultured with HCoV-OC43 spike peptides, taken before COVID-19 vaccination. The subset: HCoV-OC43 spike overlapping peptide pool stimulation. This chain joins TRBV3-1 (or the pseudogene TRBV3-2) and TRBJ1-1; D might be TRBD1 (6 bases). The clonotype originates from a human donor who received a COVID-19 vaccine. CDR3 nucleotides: TGTGCCAGCAGCCAAGGCGGGGGGGCATTGAACACTGAAGCTTTCTTT. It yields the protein CASSQGGGALNTEAFF.